One sample yielded the 32 T cell receptor beta chains listed below, sequenced in a study of T cell responses to AZD1222 COVID-19 vaccine. Sequencing used immunoSEQ multiplex PCR; TCRdb keeps in-frame clones, though not all of them. Among more than 100,000 clones listed, 92% were seen once. The source material was peripheral blood, sampled 28 days after the second AZD1222 dose. The receptors here all came from an adult who received the AZD1222 COVID-19 vaccine.

The rearrangement uses TRBV5-5 and TRBJ2-5; 9 positions agree with TRBD1. V lost 3 bases and J lost 5; bases outside the gene matches: 8. Germline CDR1 reads SGHKS; CDR2 reads YYEKEE (reference sequence). The CDR3 has 15 amino acids. The CDR3 region is CASSSRTGVEETQYF. The CDR3 DNA reads as TGTGCCAGCAGCTCCCGGACAGGGGTAGAGGAGACCCAGTACTTC.

This chain joins TRBV4-1 and TRBJ2-2; no firm D call. CDR3 length: 14 amino acids. The germline V and J ends were trimmed by 3 bases and 1 base, with 6 bases remaining between them. Germline values: CDR1 MGHRA, CDR2 YSYEKL. CDR3 sequence: CASSQQVNTGELFF. The CDR3 region has the DNA TGCGCCAGCAGCCAGCAGGTGAACACCGGGGAGCTGTTTTTT.

About this clone: Other DNA sequences in the same sample also yield this CDR3. The chain couples TRBV11-3 to TRBJ2-5; tentative D call: TRBD1 (6 bases). With 1 base removed from V and 2 bases from J, the gap between germline ends came to 11 bases. This CDR3 spans 15 amino acids. Germline V gene sequence: CDR1 SGHNT, CDR2 YENEEA. CDR3 DNA sequence: TGTGCCAGCAGCTTAGGGCCAGGGGAGCAAGAGACCCAGTACTTC. Residues: CASSLGPGEQETQYF.

V usage is TRBV4-1 and J usage is TRBJ2-3, with 7 bases identical to TRBD2. There are 17 residues in the CDR3. The germline gives CDR1 MGHRA, CDR2 YSYEKL. Trimming took 2 bases from V and 0 from J; bases not matched to a gene: 8. The CDR3 nucleotides read TGCGCCAGCAGCCAAATCGGTTTGCGGGGGAGCACAGATACGCAGTATTTT. It encodes CASSQIGLRGSTDTQYF.

The chain couples TRBV5-1 to TRBJ1-2; D remains ambiguous. CDR3 length equals 14 residues. The germline V gene has CDR1 SGHRS and CDR2 YFSETQ. V was pared by 4 bases and J by 7 bases, with 17 bases between. The CDR3 bases are TGCGCCAGCAGCCTCCCGCCCCCGACGTTTGGCTACACCTTC. Protein product: CASSLPPPTFGYTF.

The gene calls are TRBV7-9 and TRBJ2-1; weak D call: TRBD2 (5 bases). V shed 5 bases and J shed 9 bases, with 17 bases lying between them. The CDR3 totals 14 residues. Germline assignment: CDR1 SEHNR and CDR2 FQNEAQ (reference sequence). For the CDR3, the DNA is TGTGCCAGCAGCCCAAGGGAAAGGAGGAGTGAGCAGTTCTTC. Protein sequence: CASSPRERRSEQFF.

The rearrangement joins TRBV7-2 to TRBJ2-3; a weak D match, TRBD1 (6 bases). CDR3 length: 14 residues. The V and J ends lost 3 bases and 3 bases respectively, with 10 bases between them. Germline V CDR1 and CDR2: SGHTA, FQGNSA. CDR3 bases: TGTGCCAGCAGCTTTGGCAGGGGAACAGATACGCAGTATTTT. Its translation: CASSFGRGTDTQYF.

The chain carries TRBV4-1 and TRBJ1-6; 7 nucleotides agree with TRBD1. CDR1 and CDR2 from the germline V gene are MGHRA and YSYEKL. This CDR3 is built from 16 residues. Trimming at V came to 0 bases and at J to 6 bases, leaving 5 bases not matched to a gene. This CDR3 reads CASSQDEGGSNSPLHF. The CDR3 nucleotides read TGCGCCAGCAGCCAAGATGAAGGGGGCAGTAATTCACCCCTCCACTTT.

The CDR3 DNA reads TGTGCCAGCAGTGTGGGTGCTGAAGCTTTCTTT. This codes for CASSVGAEAFF. The rearrangement joins TRBV12-3 or TRBV12-4 to TRBJ1-1; D gene unclear. The CDR3 runs 11 residues. The V gene lost 5 bases and the J gene lost 6 bases, with 7 bases spanning the gap.

This sequence joins TRBV28 and TRBJ1-4; D is undetermined. The CDR3 has 13 residues. Trimming took off 3 bases at V and 10 bases at J, with 12 bases between the two ends. CDR1 and CDR2 (germline): MDHEN, SYDVKM. The CDR3 reads CASSLSFPGKLFF. CDR3 DNA: TGTGCCAGCAGTTTGTCTTTCCCTGGAAAACTGTTTTTT.

The chain is built from TRBV18 and TRBJ1-1; D is uncertain. The ends were cut back, 5 bases at V and 2 bases at J, with 15 bases in the middle. The CDR3 extends over 15 amino acids. Germline V lookup: CDR1 KGHSH, CDR2 LQKENI. CDR3 residues: CASSATSRTNTEAFF. The CDR3 nucleotides read TGTGCCAGCTCAGCCACGAGCAGGACCAACACTGAAGCTTTCTTT.

The V gene is TRBV6-5, the J gene TRBJ1-4; D uncertain. The CDR3 is made up of 14 amino acids. Germline V lookup: CDR1 MNHEY, CDR2 SVGAGI. V lost 4 bases and J 5 bases, leaving 11 bases between the germline ends. Written as DNA, the CDR3 is TGTGCCAGCAGTTTGAACAGTGAAAATGAAAAACTGTTTTTT. Its protein is CASSLNSENEKLFF.

This chain uses TRBV4-1 with TRBJ2-7; 8 bases agree with TRBD1. Trimming removed 4 bases from V and 7 bases from J; junction bases left unmatched: 6. Germline V gene sequence: CDR1 MGHRA, CDR2 YSYEKL. The CDR3 loop spans 13 amino acids. The CDR3 DNA is TGCGCCAGCAGCCCGCCGACAGGGGAAGAGCAGTACTTC. Its translation is CASSPPTGEEQYF.

The V gene is TRBV6-6, the J gene TRBJ2-7; 7 bases align to TRBD1. From germline, CDR1 is MNHNY and CDR2 SVGAGI (reference sequence). The CDR3 is made up of 14 amino acids. Losses at the gene ends were 6 bases for V and 4 bases for J; bases not matched to a gene: 9. CDR3 DNA: TGTGCCAGCAGGCCAGGGGGAACGGCTTACGAGCAGTACTTC. It codes for CASRPGGTAYEQYF.

The genes are TRBV10-3 and TRBJ2-5, with D unresolved. This CDR3 contains 12 residues. The V and J ends lost 4 bases and 2 bases respectively, with 5 bases between them. Germline V gene data show CDR1 as ENHRY and CDR2 as SYGVKD. As DNA, the CDR3 is TGTGCCATCAGTGCCCGGCAAGAGACCCAGTACTTC. It specifies CAISARQETQYF.

As concerns this clone: Distinct nucleotide sequences in the sample also encode this CDR3. The CDR3 nucleotides are TGCAGCGTTGACAGGGGAAACACTGAAGCTTTCTTT. Translating gives CSVDRGNTEAFF. The rearrangement uses TRBV29-1 and TRBJ1-1, with D perhaps TRBD1 (6 bases). The CDR3 contains 12 residues. V lost 3 bases and J lost 2, with 7 bases in between. From germline, CDR1 is SQVTM and CDR2 ANQGSEA.

This chain uses TRBV5-4 with TRBJ2-5, with no clear D. The germline CDR1 and CDR2 sequences are SGHNT and YYREEE (reference sequence). This CDR3 spans 16 amino acids. Trimming took off 0 bases at V and 8 bases at J, with 20 bases between the two ends. CDR3 in DNA: TGTGCCAGCAGCTTGGGAGGCGAGCGTACAATAGATACCCAGTACTTC. Protein product: CASSLGGERTIDTQYF.

The chain uses TRBV28 and TRBJ1-1; 11 nucleotides align to TRBD1. J gave up 7 bases and V 5 bases, and 9 bases lay outside the gene matches. The CDR3 is 15 amino acids. Germline assignment: CDR1 MDHEN and CDR2 SYDVKM. CDR3 DNA: TGTGCCAGCAGTGACCTTTCGGGACAGGGGGTTGAAGCTTTCTTT. It translates to CASSDLSGQGVEAFF.

CDR3 protein: CASSPGLGAGFYNEQFF. CDR3 coding DNA: TGTGCCAGCTCACCCGGACTCGGAGCGGGATTCTACAATGAGCAGTTCTTC. This chain joins TRBV18 and TRBJ2-1; 7 nucleotides agree with TRBD2. This CDR3 comprises 17 residues. The V gene's germline CDR1 is KGHSH and CDR2 LQKENI. The V and J ends lost 3 bases and 3 bases, in that order; junction bases with no gene match: 11. The full variable domain, in which reference TRBV18 and TRBJ2-1 provide the parts outside the CDR3, is NAGVMQNPRHLVRRRGQEARLRCSPMKGHSHVYWYRQLPEEGLKFMVYLQKENIIDESGMPKERFSAEFPKEGPSILRIQQVVRGDSAAYFCASSPGLGAGFYNEQFFGPGTRLTVL.

V is TRBV5-4 and J is TRBJ2-7; 9 nucleotides line up with TRBD2. With 4 bases clipped from V and 4 bases from J, the junction kept 6 bases outside the gene matches. The CDR3 totals 14 residues. Looked up from germline, CDR1 is SGHNT and CDR2 is YYREEE (reference sequence). The CDR3 DNA reads as TGTGCCAGCAGCCCCGGGACTAGCAAGTACGAGCAGTACTTC. This sequence encodes CASSPGTSKYEQYF. Filled out from reference TRBV5-4 and TRBJ2-7, the complete variable domain reads ETGVTQSPTHLIKTRGQQVTLRCSSQSGHNTVSWYQQALGQGPQFIFQYYREEENGRGNFPPRFSGLQFPNYSSELNVNALELDDSALYLCASSPGTSKYEQYFGPGTRLTVT.

The rearrangement links TRBV3-1 (or the pseudogene TRBV3-2) to TRBJ2-6; D is ambiguous. Trimming shortened V by 6 bases and J by 7 bases, and 10 bases separated the two germline ends. The CDR3 totals 13 residues. The germline V gene encodes CDR1 LGHDT and CDR2 YNNKEL (reference sequence). The CDR3 loop reads CASSPSGANVLTF. CDR3 DNA: TGTGCCAGCAGTCCTAGTGGTGCCAACGTCCTGACTTTC.

V gene TRBV19 combines with J gene TRBJ2-7; 11 bases agree with TRBD1. The trim removed 2 bases at V and 4 bases at J, leaving 7 bases unmatched. This CDR3 region has 16 residues. In germline, CDR1 is LNHDA, CDR2 SQIVND (reference sequence). CDR3 residues: CASSIPTGTGGYEQYF. CDR3 bases: TGTGCCAGTAGTATACCCACCGGGACAGGGGGATACGAGCAGTACTTC. The full variable domain, completed using reference TRBV19 and TRBJ2-7, is DGGITQSPKYLFRKEGQNVTLSCEQNLNHDAMYWYRQDPGQGLRLIYYSQIVNDFQKGDIAEGYSVSREKKESFPLTVTSAQKNPTAFYLCASSIPTGTGGYEQYFGPGTRLTVT.

The chain joins TRBV27 to TRBJ2-7, with 8 bases aligning to TRBD2. V lost 4 bases to trimming and J lost 2 bases; unmatched junction nucleotides: 4. The CDR3 spans 14 residues. CDR1 and CDR2 from the germline V gene are MNHEY and SMNVEV (reference sequence). The CDR3 is CASSSTGGPYEQYF. The DNA of the CDR3 is TGTGCCAGCAGTTCTACGGGAGGGCCCTACGAGCAGTACTTC.

The chain uses TRBV25-1 and TRBJ1-4; D not resolved. Trimming took off 5 bases at V and 8 bases at J, with 18 bases between the two ends. This CDR3 contains 15 residues. The germline V gene encodes CDR1 MGHDK and CDR2 SYGVNS. CDR3 nucleotide sequence: TGTGCCAGCAGTCCAATCGGAATATCGCAAGAAAAACTGTTTTTT. It specifies CASSPIGISQEKLFF.

The chain couples TRBV5-4 to TRBJ2-3; 13 bases line up with TRBD2. V lost 1 base to trimming and J lost 5 bases; unmatched junction nucleotides: 4. Germline V gene lookup returns CDR1 SGHNT and CDR2 YYREEE (reference sequence). CDR3 length: 16 residues. Here the CDR3 DNA reads TGTGCCAGCAGCTTGTGGACTAGCGGGAGTCAAGATACGCAGTATTTT. It yields the protein CASSLWTSGSQDTQYF.

V is TRBV28 and J is TRBJ1-1, with no clear D. There are 13 residues in the CDR3. Germline V gives CDR1 MDHEN, CDR2 SYDVKM. Trimming removed 4 bases at V and 3 bases at J, with 9 bases between. The CDR3 spells CASSSDRDTEAFF. Written as DNA, the CDR3 is TGTGCCAGCAGTTCTGACCGAGACACTGAAGCTTTCTTT. The entire variable domain, with the rest obtained from reference TRBV28 and TRBJ1-1, is as follows: DVKVTQSSRYLVKRTGEKVFLECVQDMDHENMFWYRQDPGLGLRLIYFSYDVKMKEKGDIPEGYSVSREKKERFSLILESASTNQTSMYLCASSSDRDTEAFFGQGTRLTVV.

CDR3 protein: CASSPRAFYEQYF. DNA for the CDR3: TGTGCCAGCAGTCCCCGGGCCTTCTACGAGCAGTACTTC. This chain joins TRBV2 and TRBJ2-7; D not resolved. Germline assignment: CDR1 SNHLY and CDR2 FYNNEI. Between the trimmed V and J ends, which lost 5 bases and 3 bases, there was a span of 11 bases. The CDR3 is 13 amino acids.

V is TRBV6-5 and J is TRBJ2-1; 9 bases match TRBD2. CDR1 MNHEY and CDR2 SVGAGI come from the germline V gene. The CDR3 runs 16 residues. Germline trimming cut 2 bases from V and 7 bases from J; bases unmatched to any gene: 9. The CDR3 bases are TGTGCCAGCAGTTACGCTAGCGGGGCCCGGGGGAATGAGCAGTTCTTC. It yields the protein CASSYASGARGNEQFF.

The rearrangement uses TRBV5-4 and TRBJ1-2; 8 bases fit TRBD1. Germline V CDR1 and CDR2: SGHNT, YYREEE (reference sequence). The V gene end was trimmed by 0 bases and the J gene end by 3 bases; junction bases not matched to a gene: 4. CDR3 length: 15 residues. In DNA form, the CDR3 reads TGTGCCAGCAGCTTGGGGACAGGGTCTGACTATGGCTACACCTTC. Translated: CASSLGTGSDYGYTF.

The chain employs TRBV7-8 and TRBJ1-1; a weak D match, TRBD1 (6 bases). With 1 base removed from V and 4 bases from J, the gap between germline ends came to 10 bases. This CDR3 has 14 amino acids. Germline assignment: CDR1 SGHVS and CDR2 FQNEAQ. As DNA, the CDR3 is TGTGCCAGCAGCTTAGGTAGGGGGGCCACTGAAGCTTTCTTT. Amino acids: CASSLGRGATEAFF.

The chain carries TRBV28 and TRBJ1-1; 8 bases agree with TRBD1. The germline gives CDR1 MDHEN, CDR2 SYDVKM. The CDR3 spans 14 residues. The J segment lost 3 bases and the V segment lost 2 bases, leaving 2 bases of the junction unmatched. The CDR3 here is CASSLPGGYTEAFF. The CDR3 bases are TGTGCCAGCAGTTTACCAGGGGGCTACACTGAAGCTTTCTTT.

V and J are TRBV19 and TRBJ2-7; either TRBD1 or TRBD2 may supply D (6 bases each). Trimming took off 7 bases at V and 3 bases at J, with 19 bases between the two ends. Germline V gives CDR1 LNHDA, CDR2 SQIVND (reference sequence). The length of the CDR3 is 15 residues. This CDR3 reads CASKRGASAYYEQYF. CDR3 DNA sequence: TGTGCCAGTAAGAGGGGGGCTAGCGCATACTACGAGCAGTACTTC. Together with reference TRBV19 and TRBJ2-7, the CDR3 gives the full variable domain: DGGITQSPKYLFRKEGQNVTLSCEQNLNHDAMYWYRQDPGQGLRLIYYSQIVNDFQKGDIAEGYSVSREKKESFPLTVTSAQKNPTAFYLCASKRGASAYYEQYFGPGTRLTVT.